Described below is a single T cell receptor beta chain sequence and its context. Its antigen is unknown. Germline CDR1 and CDR2: MDHEN and SYDVKM. This CDR3 is 12 amino acids long. V was clipped by 3 bases and J by 9 bases, with 6 bases between them. Those who donated were healthy HIV-negative adults, with no recent acute infections or vaccinations reported. Method: immunoSEQ multiplex PCR; TCRdb's copy keeps in-frame clones and lacks some. The sample carries 2 million or so clones, 85% to 95% recorded once. These data belong to a study of shared clonotypes between healthy human individuals. Overall study findings and caveats: Clonotypes which were not shared had lower generation probabilities than clonotypes that all four donors shared.

This receptor was obtained from a man between 18 and 35 years old in good health. The sequencing sample was made of naive CD4+ T cells sorted from blood. Subset reported: CD45RA+ positively selected. The rearrangement uses TRBV28 and TRBJ1-6; D remains ambiguous. CDR3 sequence (DNA): TGTGCCAGCAGTTTTACCACTTCACCCCTCCACTTT. Its translation is CASSFTTSPLHF.